This T cell receptor (beta chain) was recovered during a study of T cell repertoires in cytomegalovirus infection. Study as a whole: From public TCR beta signatures came an indication of both CMV infection and matching HLA type.

The CDR3 consists of 15 residues. Trimming removed 4 bases from V and 4 bases from J, with 14 bases in between. The germline gives CDR1 MDHEN, CDR2 SYDVKM. Using its own MiXCR run on the reads, TCRdb lists one record per CDR3 protein. The top ten clones hold about 28% of a sample with under 200,000 distinct CDR3 sequences, under 30% of them seen once. Notes on the study in general: Of the TCR beta families, the public ones yielded a cumulative frequency that identified carriers of CMV plus the relevant HLA. CMV-specific HLA-C-restricted TCR beta clonotypes dominated the ex vivo response.

This clonotype occurred many times. The antigen is not known. This TCR derives from a human donor in good health (CMV status not recorded). Some clones in this sample may be carry-over from other donors' samples. The sample taken for sequencing was PBMCs. This chain joins TRBV28 and TRBJ2-1, with D perhaps matching TRBD1 or TRBD2 (7 bases each). The CDR3 protein is CASSSQGGTYNEQFF. CDR3 DNA: TGTGCCAGCAGTTCCCAGGGGGGGACATACAATGAGCAGTTCTTC.